These 3 T cell receptor beta chains share one sample of origin, sequenced in a study of CD8+ T cells in alopecia areata. This sample's treatment: oral pan-JAK inhibitor, 5-10 mg twice daily. The authors extracted RNA and reverse transcribed it into cDNA as the sequencing template. Sequencing was performed with immunoSEQ multiplex PCR; in TCRdb, only in-frame clones are kept and a portion is missing. The sample has 95,000 to 150,000 clones, about 50% seen once. Source: CD4+ T cells sorted from blood, taken at week 4, from a patient treated with tofacitinib. Source of these receptors: a human donor with alopecia areata.

This clone has just a few counts. This rearrangement joins TRBV12-5 to TRBJ1-1; 8 nucleotides match TRBD1. The CDR3 loop spans 13 amino acids. V lost 4 bases, J lost 10 bases, and 8 bases stayed unmatched. In germline, CDR1 is LGHNT, CDR2 FRNRAP. The CDR3 here is CASGSTQGARAFF. In DNA form, the CDR3 reads TGTGCTAGTGGTTCAACCCAGGGGGCGAGAGCTTTCTTT.

This clone came up many times. The chain is built from TRBV30 and TRBJ1-3; unclear D gene. Trimming cost V 5 bases and J 5 bases, with 7 bases left between them. CDR1 is GTSNPN and CDR2 is SVGIG in the germline V gene (reference sequence). The CDR3 sequence is 11 residues long. CDR3 bases: TGTGCCTGGCCCGACAGAAACACCATATATTTT. The encoded protein is CAWPDRNTIYF.

V usage is TRBV30 and J usage is TRBJ1-1, with D tentatively TRBD1 (6 bases). V was trimmed by 2 bases and J by 5 bases, leaving 15 bases between them. From germline, CDR1 is GTSNPN and CDR2 SVGIG (reference sequence). The CDR3 is 14 residues long. The CDR3 loop reads CAWSPPRGKTEAFF. The CDR3 nucleotides are TGTGCCTGGAGTCCACCCAGGGGAAAGACTGAAGCTTTCTTT.